The 12 T cell receptor beta chains below all came from one sample that was sequenced in a study of T cell responses to AZD1222 COVID-19 vaccine (dated by TCRdb to the early 2020s). The method was the immunoSEQ multiplex PCR assay. TCRdb retrieved this table from immuneACCESS and kept in-frame rearrangements only. Not all clones are present; in checked studies, unresolved V genes account for under half, and no reason is known for the remainder. For this sample there are around 150,000 clones; 80% to 95% appear just once. Of the sample, around 3.3% falls within the top ten clones. Taken with the paper, the label for time point translates to: about 28 days (+/-7) after the second vaccine dose. This specimen was peripheral blood, taken 28 days after the second AZD1222 dose. These TCRs come from an adult who received the AZD1222 COVID-19 vaccine.

The chain recombines TRBV25-1 with TRBJ1-3; D is uncertain. The CDR3 runs 17 residues. Trimming shortened V by 4 bases and J by 0 bases, and 16 bases separated the two germline ends. Per germline, CDR1 MGHDK and CDR2 SYGVNS. The CDR3 region is CASSGGNSHFSGNTIYF. The CDR3 DNA follows: TGTGCCAGCAGTGGAGGAAACAGTCACTTCTCTGGAAACACCATATATTTT.

The chain uses TRBV15 and TRBJ1-4, with 8 nucleotides matching TRBD1. Germline CDR1 LNHNV, CDR2 YYDKDF (reference sequence). This CDR3 has 13 residues. V gave up 3 bases and J gave up 8 bases; unmatched junction bases: 2. CDR3 amino acids: CATSRGQAEKLFF. The CDR3 nucleotides are TGTGCCACCAGCAGGGGACAGGCCGAAAAACTGTTTTTT.

This rearrangement joins TRBV30 to TRBJ2-7; D call uncertain. Germline CDR1 GTSNPN, CDR2 SVGIG (reference sequence). This CDR3 has 13 residues. Trimming cost V 0 bases and J 7 bases, with 13 bases left between them. The CDR3 DNA sequence: TGTGCCTGGAGTGTAGGTGGAAGGGATGAGCAGTACTTC. Protein product: CAWSVGGRDEQYF.

The rearrangement uses TRBV3-1 (or the pseudogene TRBV3-2) and TRBJ2-5, with 13 positions matching TRBD2. Germline CDR1 is LGHDT and CDR2 is YNNKEL (reference sequence). The CDR3 runs to 16 residues. V trimming: 1 base; J trimming: 2 bases; junction bases outside the gene matches: 1. The CDR3 here is CASSQGLAGGQETQYF. CDR3 nucleotide sequence: TGTGCCAGCAGCCAAGGACTAGCGGGAGGACAAGAGACCCAGTACTTC.

This chain links TRBV12-2 with TRBJ2-2; the table's D call of TRBD2 was not tested on the DNA. TRBV12-2 is classified as a pseudogene. The CDR3 spans 18 residues. This CDR3 reads CASRPGTSGKRVPGELFF. CDR3 DNA sequence: TGTGCAAGTCGCCCGGGGACTAGCGGGAAAAGGGTGCCCGGGGAGCTGTTTTTT.

V is TRBV7-3 and J is TRBJ2-7, with no clear D. The V and J ends lost 3 bases and 5 bases respectively, with 11 bases between them. The germline V gene has CDR1 SGHTA and CDR2 FQGTGA. CDR3 size: 13 residues. The CDR3 nucleotides are TGTGCCAGCAGCTTCGACCCCGAAGACGAGCAGTACTTC. Residues: CASSFDPEDEQYF. Full variable domain (remainder filled in from reference TRBV7-3 and TRBJ2-7): GAGVSQTPSNKVTEKGKYVELRCDPISGHTALYWYRQSLGQGPEFLIYFQGTGAADDSGLPNDRFFAVRPEGSVSTLKIQRTERGDSAVYLCASSFDPEDEQYFGPGTRLTVT.

For the CDR3, the DNA is TGTGCCAGCAGTCCTGGACAGGGGACTGAAGCTTTCTTT. Protein product: CASSPGQGTEAFF. The chain carries TRBV12-3 or TRBV12-4 and TRBJ1-1; TRBD1 matches at 9 bases. This CDR3 region has 13 residues. The V segment lost 5 bases and the J segment 5 bases; nucleotides outside the gene matches: 3.

The chain carries TRBV16 and TRBJ1-2; D is ambiguous. The CDR3 runs 15 residues. V lost 0 bases, J lost 3 bases, and 11 bases lay in between. The germline V gene encodes CDR1 KGHSY and CDR2 FQNENV. The CDR3 region has the DNA TGTGCCAGCAGCCAATCTGCGGCGGCCCACTATGGCTACACCTTC. Protein: CASSQSAAAHYGYTF.

V is TRBV29-1 and J is TRBJ1-1, with D hard to call. The CDR3 sequence is 8 residues long. Trimming shortened V by 1 base and J by 10 bases, and 1 base separated the two germline ends. In germline, CDR1 is SQVTM, CDR2 ANQGSEA. This CDR3 is CSVEGAFF. The CDR3 DNA follows: TGCAGCGTTGAAGGAGCTTTCTTT.

The chain carries TRBV25-1 and TRBJ2-5; D gene uncertain. This CDR3 has 13 residues. The germline V gene has CDR1 MGHDK and CDR2 SYGVNS. Trimming removed 3 bases at V and 1 base at J, with 6 bases between. CDR3 in DNA: TGTGCCAGCAGTGATTCACCCCAAGAGACCCAGTACTTC. As protein: CASSDSPQETQYF.

This clone appeared a few times. J is TRBJ1-3 and V is TRBV5-1; no firm D call. The CDR3 runs to 15 residues. Germline V gives CDR1 SGHRS, CDR2 YFSETQ. The V and J ends lost 5 bases and 0 bases respectively, with 12 bases between them. The CDR3 region is CASRYQPVSGNTIYF. The CDR3 DNA reads as TGCGCCAGCAGGTATCAGCCTGTCTCTGGAAACACCATATATTTT.

The J gene is TRBJ2-1, the V gene TRBV14; no firm D call. The CDR3 totals 13 residues. With 4 bases removed from V and 4 bases from J, the gap between germline ends came to 8 bases. Germline loops: CDR1 SGHDN, CDR2 FVKESK. In DNA form, the CDR3 reads TGTGCCAGCAGCCCTACACCTTACAATGAGCAGTTCTTC. This sequence encodes CASSPTPYNEQFF. Complete variable domain (other parts from reference TRBV14 and TRBJ2-1): EAGVTQFPSHSVIEKGQTVTLRCDPISGHDNLYWYRRVMGKEIKFLLHFVKESKQDESGMPNNRFLAERTGGTYSTLKVQPAELEDSGVYFCASSPTPYNEQFFGPGTRLTVL.